The T cell receptor beta chain under discussion was sequenced for a study of cytomegalovirus exposure and HLA in healthy donors (dated by TCRdb to about 2017). Context from the whole study: In an earlier analysis of approximately 500 of the donors, about 260 Gb of sequence data and 100 million or so unique TCR beta sequences from roughly 190 million T cells were reported. An early release covering roughly 600 HLA-typed donors comprised 250 to 350 gigabases of sequencing data and tens of millions of unique TCR sequences. Of the roughly 430 genotyped donors, over 65% fell in the genetic ancestry cluster associated with self-reported Caucasian donors. The study was designed to test whether signatures of past pathogen exposure could be identified by cataloging public T cell receptors. The study used immunosequencing to profile the T cell repertoires of hundreds of subjects and linked those repertoires to cytomegalovirus serostatus. Besides the first cohort of 550 to 750 subjects, a separate validation cohort made up of 120 different subjects was used. The study combined high-throughput TCR immunosequencing, statistical association of individual TCRs with disease status, and machine learning to predict cytomegalovirus infection status. A later analysis re-analyzed previously published TCR beta repertoires from roughly 600 donors and added high-resolution HLA genotyping to study TCR occurrence patterns. In the later analysis, no new phenotypic data were used to find candidate immune exposures; instead, reliance was placed on TCR beta sequences and their occurrence across donors. To decide whether each TCR beta V gene segment behaved as functional or pseudogenic, an earlier analysis of approximately 620 of the donors relied on high-throughput TCR beta sequencing. Donor age, sex, ethnicity and CMV serostatus were compiled alongside the repertoire data. A later genetic analysis used genome-wide SNP genotypes for about 55% of the 666 donors, treating that subset as a discovery cohort. Every repertoire in the discovery cohort had been generated on one and the same sequencing platform. HLA typing covered class I and class II loci at four-digit resolution. The number of donors typed differed by locus, with roughly 629-640 for A, B, C, DRB1 and DQB1, more than 500 for DQA1, over 600 for DPA1, and approximately 470 for DPB1. Several DR-DQ haplotypes were handled as single units for association and clustering because linkage in the cohort was strong. Across under 500 genotyped donors of the cohort, an average of about 240,000 unique TCR beta nucleotide sequences per donor were sequenced, and roughly 18% of those sequences were non-productive.

Library generation was performed with the immunoSEQ multiplex PCR assay. For the multiplex PCR, a mixture combining 60 forward primers for TCR Vbeta segments and 13 reverse primers for TCR Jbeta segments was used. A multiplex PCR assay on genomic DNA amplified the CDR3 region of rearranged TCR beta genes. The amplified TCR beta libraries were sequenced on the Illumina HiSeq System as 87-base-pair reads. As for the original processing: In a later analysis, approximately 74 million unique TCR beta chains were counted across the roughly 670 repertoires, and roughly 11 million of these chains were shared by at least two donors. Raw reads were error-corrected and collapsed into unique sequences with a nearest-neighbor algorithm that merged closely related sequences to remove PCR and sequencing errors. V, D and J gene segments were assigned by aligning CDR3 sequences to IMGT reference sequences. Each retained sequence needed at least a six-nucleotide match to both a V gene segment and a J gene segment. A rearrangement was called productive if the CDR3 had no stop codons and remained in frame with V and J, and every other rearrangement was called non-productive. Following IMGT convention, CDR3 was defined as the stretch from the second conserved V-encoded cysteine up to the conserved J-encoded phenylalanine. In an earlier analysis of just under 600 of the donors, sequences lacking an unambiguous match to a single V gene segment were excluded. An earlier analysis of about 590 of the donors classified V segments as functional when productive rearrangements were above 56.7% and as segregating when the standard deviation between donors was above 5%. A statistical classification framework was developed to diagnose cytomegalovirus status using the catalog of TCR beta chain sequences. In a later analysis, V and J genes were assigned by comparing TCR nucleotide sequences against IMGT/GENE-DB human TR gene sequences. Using the TCRdist pipeline, a later analysis assigned CDR3 sequences along with most-parsimonious VDJ recombination scenarios. In a later analysis, each TCR beta chain was defined by its CDR3 amino acid sequence together with its V-gene family, and reads without a unique V-gene family were excluded. In a later analysis, 550 to 650 highly shared, low-generation-probability nucleotide sequences were removed to address suspected cross-contamination and a sequencing artifact. For each public chain, a later analysis derived a clonal expansion index from normalized ranks of inferred template counts within each repertoire. In a later analysis, generation probabilities were computed using a VDJ recombination model fitted to out-of-frame rearrangements, and the results were checked against IGoR. In a later analysis, TCR-TCR, TCR-HLA and TCR-CMV co-occurrence was scored with hypergeometric tests, and a repertoire-size bias correction was applied to TCR pairs. To estimate false discovery rates, a later analysis permuted the HLA or CMV assignments 20 times. In a later analysis, co-occurring TCRs were grouped with DBSCAN, and TCRdist sequence similarity was added when clustering was performed within HLA-allele-positive subsets. Repertoires with fewer than 30,000 or more than 120,000 public chains, plus five repertoires with anomalous nucleotide sharing, were excluded from co-occurrence clustering. Here the immuneACCESS table is served through TCRdb, limited to in-frame sequences with V and J called. Missing clones are a known gap in these copies; in checked studies unresolved V genes cover under half, and the rest lacks a known reason. That table furnishes V, J and clone size, whereas the DNA furnished D and trimming. The sample data list roughly 99,000 clones, and around 69% of these were observed just once. 2% to 3% of the sample is taken by the ten largest.

Inclusive of the bounding cysteine and phenylalanine, the CDR3 is 13 residues long. CDR3 DNA only is kept here, 39 bases in frame from base 1. There are a few counts of this clone. Its antigen target is currently unknown. No base quality information exists; no much larger clone differs at one position. Results and caveats for the whole study, not just this receptor: Most TCR sequences were seen in very few donors, while some public TCRs were found in many individuals. A cluster of highly shared sequence variants was judged likely to be a technical artifact of the sequencing pipeline. Compared with equally common non-associated chains, HLA-associated TCR beta chains in a later analysis were more clonally expanded and had lower generation probabilities. According to a later genetic analysis, donors in an Asian-associated ancestry cluster had fewer N-insertions in productive TCRs than the roughly 700-donor mean. The 87-base-pair reads could not distinguish some IMGT-functional V segments, including TRBV6-2 and TRBV6-3, so those segments were excluded. Correlated functional status among segregating V segments might reflect linkage disequilibrium, but an unknown experimental factor could not be ruled out. When HLA alleles, especially DR and DQ, strongly co-occurred, TCR associations were difficult to assign to individual alleles. Because counts were too low, more than 15 rarely observed V segments, including chromosome 9 orphons, were left out of the earlier analysis of 500 to 650 of the donors. In an earlier analysis of some 500 of the donors, most TCR beta V segments were observed in productive rearrangements about 87% or about 30% of the time, broadly matching IMGT annotations. The study listed 150 to 200 TCR beta chains as associated with cytomegalovirus. Because some donors lacked HLA typing at each locus, the association tests relied only on the typed subset. In a later analysis, about 16,000 TCR beta sequences were associated with specific HLA alleles at a false discovery rate of 0.05. Most CMV-associated TCR beta chains appeared to be HLA-restricted in a later analysis, and the HLA associations seemed to be driven largely by CMV exposure. A few of the identified cytomegalovirus-associated TCR beta chains were confirmed in vitro to be specific for cytomegalovirus antigens. In a later genetic analysis, a missense DCLRE1C variant was associated with V-gene and J-gene trimming of TCR beta chains, and the association was replicated in an independent cohort. Roughly uniform sequencing depth across donors was assumed in presence/absence analyses, although this assumption may not hold. The authors suggested that the approach could potentially be extended to other disease states and immunological phenotypes. CMV serostatus was the only immune exposure information available for the cohort. In a later analysis, the rate of TCR association differed among HLA loci, with DRB1 alleles having the most associated TCRs and HLA-C alleles having the fewest. This cohort had only TCR beta chains sequenced, and the lack of alpha or paired-chain data limited which features could be detected. The classifier was reported to diagnose cytomegalovirus status with high specificity and sensitivity in both the original and validation cohorts. A further reported finding was that TCR beta sequences accurately predicted the HLA-A and HLA-B alleles for most subjects in the first cohort. A later analysis reported that several top co-occurrence clusters appeared linked to parvovirus B19, influenza, CMV and Epstein-Barr virus.

The cohort comprised several hundred healthy bone marrow donors. At the time of sampling, every cohort member was nominally healthy, though immune exposures that went unrecorded were likely present. The donor was CMV seronegative and belonged to the group of 352 seronegative cohort members. A peripheral blood sample was collected from each donor, and TCR beta sequencing was performed on peripheral blood mononuclear cells. Genomic DNA was extracted from the blood cell samples with the Qiagen DNeasy Blood Extraction Kit. This clonotype originated in a man aged 18-30 years in good health and CMV-seronegative. This chain is built from TRBV1 and TRBJ2-3; the table's D call of TRBD2 was not tested on the DNA. TRBV1 is classified as a pseudogene. Source material: PBMCs. In nucleotides, the sequence is TGCACCAGCAGCCAATGCGTGACAGATACGCAGTATTTT. Its translation reads: CTSSQCVTDTQYF.